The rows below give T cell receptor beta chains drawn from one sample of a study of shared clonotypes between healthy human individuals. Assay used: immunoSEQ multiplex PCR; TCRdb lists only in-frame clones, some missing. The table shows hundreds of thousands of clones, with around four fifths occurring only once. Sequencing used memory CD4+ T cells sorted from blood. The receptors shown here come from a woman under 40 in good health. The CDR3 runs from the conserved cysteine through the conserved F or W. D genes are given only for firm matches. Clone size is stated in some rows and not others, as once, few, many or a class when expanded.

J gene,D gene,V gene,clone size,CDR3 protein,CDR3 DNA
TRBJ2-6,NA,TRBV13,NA,CASSLRLSGANVLTF,TGTGCCAGCAGCTTACGATTGTCTGGGGCCAACGTCCTGACTTTC
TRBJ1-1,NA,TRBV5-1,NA,CASSLVGPPGTEAFF,TGCGCCAGCAGCTTGGTAGGCCCCCCCGGGACTGAAGCTTTCTTT
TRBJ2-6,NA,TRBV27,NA,CASSLLDNSGANVLTF,TGTGCCAGCAGTTTGTTGGACAACTCTGGGGCCAACGTCCTGACTTTC
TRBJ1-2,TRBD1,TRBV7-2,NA,CASAVSGTDNYGYTF,TGTGCCAGCGCGGTATCCGGGACAGATAACTATGGCTACACCTTC
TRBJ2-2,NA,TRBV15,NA,CATSRDPSANTGELFF,TGTGCCACCAGCAGAGATCCTAGCGCCAACACCGGGGAGCTGTTTTTT
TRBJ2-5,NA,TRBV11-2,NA,CASRKPGRGKQETQYF,TGTGCCAGCAGGAAACCGGGACGCGGGAAACAAGAGACCCAGTACTTC
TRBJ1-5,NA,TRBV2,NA,CASSARGGNQPQHF,TGTGCCAGCAGCGCCCGGGGAGGCAATCAGCCCCAGCATTTT
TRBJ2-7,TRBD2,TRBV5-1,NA,CASSAGTSSTYEQYF,TGCGCCAGCAGCGCCGGGACTAGCAGTACCTACGAGCAGTACTTC
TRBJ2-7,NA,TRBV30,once,CAWTNRGPDEQYF,TGTGCCTGGACCAACCGAGGACCAGACGAGCAGTACTTC
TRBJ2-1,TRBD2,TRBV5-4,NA,CASSLAPSGSLYNEQFF,TGTGCCAGCAGCTTGGCTCCCAGCGGGAGCTTATACAATGAGCAGTTCTTC
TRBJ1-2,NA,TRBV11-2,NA,CASSLSTGYTF,TGTGCCAGCAGCCTATCCACTGGCTACACCTTC
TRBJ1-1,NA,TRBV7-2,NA,CASSLSPGAPGTEAFF,TGTGCCAGCAGCTTAAGCCCTGGGGCGCCGGGCACTGAAGCTTTCTTT
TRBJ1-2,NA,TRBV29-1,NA,CSVQRGRAYGYTF,TGCAGCGTTCAGAGGGGGAGGGCCTATGGCTACACCTTC
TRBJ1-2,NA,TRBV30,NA,CAWRSRNYGYTF,TGTGCCTGGAGGTCCAGGAACTATGGCTACACCTTC
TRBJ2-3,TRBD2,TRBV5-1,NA,CASSLSPSGSAGDTQYF,TGCGCCAGCAGCTTGTCTCCTAGCGGGAGTGCGGGAGATACGCAGTATTTT
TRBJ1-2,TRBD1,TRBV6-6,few,CASSYSDRAGGYTF,TGTGCCAGCAGTTACTCCGACAGGGCGGGGGGCTACACCTTC
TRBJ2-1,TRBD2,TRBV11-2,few,CASSMTSGTYNEQFF,TGTGCCAGCAGCATGACTAGCGGGACTTACAATGAGCAGTTCTTC
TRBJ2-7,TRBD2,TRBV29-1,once,CSVEGASGTTYEQYF,TGCAGCGTTGAAGGGGCTAGCGGGACCACCTACGAGCAGTACTTC
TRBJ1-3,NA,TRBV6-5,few,CASSGTGSSGNTIYF,TGTGCCAGCAGTGGGACCGGGAGCTCTGGAAACACCATATATTTT
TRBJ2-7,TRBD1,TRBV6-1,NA,CASSENPGTGGRYEQYF,TGTGCCAGCAGTGAGAACCCCGGGACAGGGGGCCGATACGAGCAGTACTTC
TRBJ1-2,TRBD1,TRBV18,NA,CASSPDGDSRGYTF,TGTGCCAGCTCACCTGATGGGGACAGCCGGGGCTACACCTTC
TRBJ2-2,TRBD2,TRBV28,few,CASSSFSGRYGELFF,TGTGCCAGCAGTTCCTTTAGCGGGAGGTACGGGGAGCTGTTTTTT
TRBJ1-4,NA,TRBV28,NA,CASSRRQGLNEKLFF,TGTGCCAGCAGTCGCCGCCAGGGACTGAATGAAAAACTGTTTTTT
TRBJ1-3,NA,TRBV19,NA,CASSYRERGNTIYF,TGTGCCAGTAGCTACAGGGAAAGGGGAAACACCATATATTTT
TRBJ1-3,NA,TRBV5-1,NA,CASSLAPDSSGNTIYF,TGCGCCAGCAGCTTGGCCCCGGACAGCTCTGGAAACACCATATATTTT
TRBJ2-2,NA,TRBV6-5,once,CASSIVNEGTGELFF,TGTGCCAGCAGCATTGTAAACGAAGGGACCGGGGAGCTGTTTTTT
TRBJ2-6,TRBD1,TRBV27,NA,CASTRTGTASGANVLTF,TGTGCCAGCACTCGGACAGGAACAGCTTCTGGGGCCAACGTCCTGACTTTC
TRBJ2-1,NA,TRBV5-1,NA,CASSPDSSSYNEQFF,TGCGCCAGCAGCCCCGACTCTAGCTCCTACAATGAGCAGTTCTTC
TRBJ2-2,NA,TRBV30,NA,CAWSVLLGGSTGELFF,TGTGCCTGGAGTGTACTTTTGGGGGGATCGACCGGGGAGCTGTTTTTT
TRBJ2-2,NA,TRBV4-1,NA,CASSHESSFSNTGELFF,TGCGCCAGCAGCCACGAGTCGAGTTTTTCGAACACCGGGGAGCTGTTTTTT
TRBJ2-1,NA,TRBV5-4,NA,CASSPGGYNEQFF,TGTGCCAGCAGTCCCGGGGGATACAATGAGCAGTTCTTC
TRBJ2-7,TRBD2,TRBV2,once,CASSAYGTSGSYEQYF,TGTGCCAGCAGCGCCTACGGGACTAGCGGGAGTTACGAGCAGTACTTC
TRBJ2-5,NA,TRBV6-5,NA,CASSYGETQYF,TGTGCCAGCAGTTACGGCGAGACCCAGTACTTC
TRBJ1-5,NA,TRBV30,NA,CAWSPTGRNQPQHF,TGTGCCTGGAGTCCCACAGGTCGCAATCAGCCCCAGCATTTT
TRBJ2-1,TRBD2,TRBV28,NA,CASSNPGLARSYNEQFF,TGTGCCAGCAGTAACCCGGGACTAGCGCGCTCCTACAATGAGCAGTTCTTC
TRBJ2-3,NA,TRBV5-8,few,CASSLGNTGTRQYF,TGTGCCAGCAGCTTGGGCAACACCGGGACCAGGCAGTATTTT
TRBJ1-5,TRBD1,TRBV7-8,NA,CASSPTGTGGGQPQHF,TGTGCCAGCAGCCCGACCGGGACAGGGGGCGGACAGCCCCAGCATTTT
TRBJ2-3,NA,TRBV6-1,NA,CANGARGADTQYF,TGTGCCAATGGGGCCAGGGGGGCGGATACGCAGTATTTT
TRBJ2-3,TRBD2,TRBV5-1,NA,CASSLVTSGASTDTQYF,TGCGCCAGCAGCTTGGTAACTAGCGGGGCTAGCACAGATACGCAGTATTTT
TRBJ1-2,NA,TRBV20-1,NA,CSAHREGGYTF,TGCAGTGCTCACAGGGAGGGGGGCTACACCTTC
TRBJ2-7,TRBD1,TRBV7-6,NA,CASSLGPTGFTYEQYF,TGTGCCAGCAGCTTAGGACCGACAGGGTTTACCTACGAGCAGTACTTC
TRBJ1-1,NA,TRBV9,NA,CASSVGWGGNTEAFF,TGTGCCAGCAGCGTAGGGTGGGGTGGGAACACTGAAGCTTTCTTT
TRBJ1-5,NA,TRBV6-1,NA,CASSGLRGTTQHF,TGTGCCAGCAGTGGCCTAAGGGGGACAACCCAGCATTTT
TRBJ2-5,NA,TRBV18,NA,CASSPDSYGQTQYF,TGTGCCAGCTCACCTGACAGCTACGGACAGACCCAGTACTTC
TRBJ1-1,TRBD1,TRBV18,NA,CASSPQGGDTEAFF,TGTGCCAGCTCTCCACAGGGGGGGGACACTGAAGCTTTCTTT
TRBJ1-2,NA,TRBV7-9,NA,CASSPEVSNYGYTF,TGTGCCAGCAGCCCCGAGGTTTCTAACTATGGCTACACCTTC
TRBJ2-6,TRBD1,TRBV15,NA,CATSPLGQGGSGANVLTF,TGTGCCACCAGCCCACTCGGACAGGGCGGATCTGGGGCCAACGTCCTGACTTTC
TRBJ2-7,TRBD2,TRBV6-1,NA,CASSPRGGAINEQYF,TGTGCCAGCAGTCCCCGGGGGGGAGCTATCAACGAGCAGTACTTC
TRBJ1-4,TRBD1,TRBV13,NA,CASSRFYGTGDEKLFF,TGTGCCAGCAGCCGATTCTATGGGACAGGGGATGAAAAACTGTTTTTT
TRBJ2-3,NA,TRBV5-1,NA,CASSKLAPSGDTQYF,TGCGCCAGCAGCAAGCTAGCCCCTTCAGGGGATACGCAGTATTTT
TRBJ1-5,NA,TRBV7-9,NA,CASSLESHGNQPQHF,TGTGCCAGCAGCTTAGAGAGCCATGGCAATCAGCCCCAGCATTTT
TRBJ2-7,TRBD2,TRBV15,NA,CATSIGSGSFHEQYF,TGTGCCACCAGCATAGGCAGCGGGAGCTTTCACGAGCAGTACTTC
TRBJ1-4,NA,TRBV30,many,CAWSVVGAGEKLFF,TGTGCCTGGAGTGTGGTTGGGGCAGGGGAAAAACTGTTTTTT
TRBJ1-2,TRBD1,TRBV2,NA,CASRGTGYYGYTF,TGTGCCAGCAGGGGGACAGGGTACTATGGCTACACCTTC
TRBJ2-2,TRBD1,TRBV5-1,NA,CASSLGDRDIRELFF,TGCGCCAGCAGCTTGGGGGACAGGGATATCCGGGAGCTGTTTTTT